This record looks at one T cell receptor (beta chain) sequence and its context. These data belong to a study of blood T cell repertoires in COVID-19. Per germline, CDR1 KGHDR and CDR2 SFDVKD. This CDR3 is 13 amino acids long. Trimming took 6 bases from V and 4 from J, leaving 9 bases between them. TCRdb's copy holds only in-frame clones and misses some; the assay was immunoSEQ multiplex PCR. The sample lists about 370,000 clones, about 90% seen once, with around 1.7% in the top ten. Participant ages covered about 18 to 89 years across about 25 US areas. Recovery among Cohort 3 donors was established by two negative PCRs, clearance, or symptom resolution.

The chain recombines TRBV24-1 with TRBJ2-1; D is ambiguous. The sequence came from a woman in her 30s who had recovered from COVID-19. The material sequenced was PBMCs or T cells enriched from blood (not recorded which). The CDR3 sequence: CATSSVEYNEQFF. As DNA, the CDR3 is TGTGCCACCAGTTCTGTAGAATACAATGAGCAGTTCTTC.